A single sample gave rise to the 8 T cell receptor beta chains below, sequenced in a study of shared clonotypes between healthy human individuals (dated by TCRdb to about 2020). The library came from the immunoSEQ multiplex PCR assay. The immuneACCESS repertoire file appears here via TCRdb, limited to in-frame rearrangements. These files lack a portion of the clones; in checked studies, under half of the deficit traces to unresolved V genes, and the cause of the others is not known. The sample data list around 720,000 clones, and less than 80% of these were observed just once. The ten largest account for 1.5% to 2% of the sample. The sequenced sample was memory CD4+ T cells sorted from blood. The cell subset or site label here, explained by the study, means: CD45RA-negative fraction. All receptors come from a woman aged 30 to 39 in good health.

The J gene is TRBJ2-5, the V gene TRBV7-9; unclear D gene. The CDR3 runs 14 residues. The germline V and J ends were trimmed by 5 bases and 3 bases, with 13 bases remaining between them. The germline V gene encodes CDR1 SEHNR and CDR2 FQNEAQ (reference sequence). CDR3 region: CASSPTRLEETQYF. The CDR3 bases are TGTGCCAGCAGCCCAACACGGCTGGAAGAGACCCAGTACTTC.

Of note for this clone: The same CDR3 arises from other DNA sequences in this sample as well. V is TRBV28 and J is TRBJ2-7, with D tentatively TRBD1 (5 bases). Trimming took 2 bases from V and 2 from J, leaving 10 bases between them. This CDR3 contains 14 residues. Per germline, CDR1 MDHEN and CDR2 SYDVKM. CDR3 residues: CASSLRGGTYEQYF. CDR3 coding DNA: TGTGCCAGCAGTTTAAGGGGCGGAACCTACGAGCAGTACTTC.

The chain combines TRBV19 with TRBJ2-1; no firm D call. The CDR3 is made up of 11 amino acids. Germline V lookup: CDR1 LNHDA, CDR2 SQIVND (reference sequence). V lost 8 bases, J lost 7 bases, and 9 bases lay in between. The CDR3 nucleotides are TGTGCCAGTCGATATCTTAATGAGCAGTTCTTC. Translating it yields CASRYLNEQFF.

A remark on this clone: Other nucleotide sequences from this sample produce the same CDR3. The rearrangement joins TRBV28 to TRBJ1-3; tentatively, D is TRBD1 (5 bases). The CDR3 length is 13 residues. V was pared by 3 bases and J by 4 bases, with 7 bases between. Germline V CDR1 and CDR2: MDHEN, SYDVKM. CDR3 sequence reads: CASSLGVGNTIYF. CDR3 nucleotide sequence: TGTGCCAGCAGTTTGGGGGTGGGAAACACCATATATTTT.

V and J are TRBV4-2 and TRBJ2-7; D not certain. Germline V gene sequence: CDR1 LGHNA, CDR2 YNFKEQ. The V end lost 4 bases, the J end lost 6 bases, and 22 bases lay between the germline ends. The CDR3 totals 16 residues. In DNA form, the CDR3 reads TGTGCCAGCAGCCCCGATCGGGTACGGCGTTTCGCCGAGCAGTACTTC. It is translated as CASSPDRVRRFAEQYF.

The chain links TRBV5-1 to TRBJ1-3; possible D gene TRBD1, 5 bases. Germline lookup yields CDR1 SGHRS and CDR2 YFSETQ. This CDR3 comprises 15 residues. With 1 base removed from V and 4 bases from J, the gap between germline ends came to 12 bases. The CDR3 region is CASSLQGLMGNTIYF. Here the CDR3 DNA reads TGCGCCAGCAGCTTGCAGGGTCTAATGGGAAACACCATATATTTT.

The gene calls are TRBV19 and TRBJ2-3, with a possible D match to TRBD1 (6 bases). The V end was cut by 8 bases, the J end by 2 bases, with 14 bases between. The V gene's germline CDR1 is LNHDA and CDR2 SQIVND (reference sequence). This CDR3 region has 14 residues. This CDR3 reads CASQDRDYTDTQYF. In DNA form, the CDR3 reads TGTGCCAGTCAGGACAGAGATTACACAGATACGCAGTATTTT.

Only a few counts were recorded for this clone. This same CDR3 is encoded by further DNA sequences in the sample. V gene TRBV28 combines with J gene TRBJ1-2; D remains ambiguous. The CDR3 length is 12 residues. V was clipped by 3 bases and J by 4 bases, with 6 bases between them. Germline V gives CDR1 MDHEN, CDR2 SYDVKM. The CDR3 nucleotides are TGTGCCAGCAGTTTGGGCAGCTATGGCTACACCTTC. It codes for CASSLGSYGYTF.